One sample yielded the 23 T cell receptor beta chains listed below, sequenced in a study of PD-1 blockade in classical Hodgkin lymphoma. Data came from immunoSEQ multiplex PCR; TCRdb stores just in-frame clones and leaves some out. The data show about 22,000 clones, around 65% seen once. All trial patients relapsed after autologous stem cell transplantation. The specimen was peripheral blood mononuclear cells (PBMCs), collected at baseline. Every receptor here comes from a human donor with classical Hodgkin lymphoma.

This clone was counted a few times. This rearrangement joins TRBV10-3 to TRBJ1-2, with D possibly TRBD1 on 5 matching bases. Germline V lookup: CDR1 ENHRY, CDR2 SYGVKD. This CDR3 has 15 amino acids. The germline V and J ends were trimmed by 5 bases and 7 bases, with 20 bases remaining between them. CDR3 in amino acids: CAISLKGLTTGGYTF. CDR3 DNA: TGTGCCATCAGTCTAAAGGGACTTACTACGGGTGGCTACACCTTC.

The CDR3 coding sequence is TGTGCCAGCGGGAGTCACTATGAGCAGTTCTTC. Translation: CASGSHYEQFF. This chain connects TRBV6-5 to TRBJ2-1; possibly TRBD2 for D (5 bases). CDR1 is MNHEY and CDR2 is SVGAGI in the germline V gene. V was clipped by 8 bases and J by 8 bases, with 10 bases between them. The CDR3 covers 11 residues.

The chain carries TRBV11-2 and TRBJ2-7; D is unresolved. CDR1 and CDR2 (germline): SGHAT, FQNNGV. The CDR3 has 14 residues. Trimming cost V 2 bases and J 3 bases, with 11 bases left between them. CDR3 in amino acids: CASSLTDAYYEQYF. The CDR3 DNA reads as TGTGCCAGCAGCTTAACGGACGCATACTACGAGCAGTACTTC.

The rearrangement links TRBV27 to TRBJ1-4; 11 bases map to TRBD1. This CDR3 has 15 amino acids. Germline V CDR1 and CDR2: MNHEY, SMNVEV (reference sequence). V shed 5 bases and J 7 bases; nucleotides not matched to a gene: 6. CDR3 sequence (DNA): TGTGCCAGCAGTGGACAGGGGGCGCGGGGTGAAAAACTGTTTTTT. Residues: CASSGQGARGEKLFF.

The rearrangement links TRBV7-9 to TRBJ2-7, with D possibly called TRBD1 or TRBD2 (6 bases each). Between the trimmed V and J ends, which lost 3 bases and 3 bases, there was a span of 15 bases. This CDR3 is 15 amino acids long. The germline gives CDR1 SEHNR, CDR2 FQNEAQ (reference sequence). This CDR3 reads CASSLGGTKDYEQYF. The CDR3 DNA sequence: TGTGCCAGCAGCTTGGGCGGGACAAAGGACTACGAGCAGTACTTC.

This clone ranks as medium-sized. The genes are TRBV19 and TRBJ1-6; maybe TRBD1 (5 bases). Trimming removed 4 bases at V and 5 bases at J, with 15 bases between. The CDR3 consists of 16 residues. Germline CDR1 is LNHDA and CDR2 is SQIVND (reference sequence). CDR3 protein: CASSNLETDNNSPLHF. The DNA for the CDR3 is TGTGCCAGTAGTAATTTGGAGACAGACAATAATTCACCCCTCCACTTT.

This chain's CDR3 is CASGFQAGALRSYNEQFF. In nucleotides, the CDR3 is TGTGCTAGTGGTTTTCAAGCGGGGGCCCTTAGGTCCTACAATGAGCAGTTCTTC. The chain carries TRBV12-5 and TRBJ2-1; 8 bases align to TRBD2. The CDR3 has 18 residues. Germline V CDR1 and CDR2: LGHNT, FRNRAP. V gave up 3 bases and J gave up 1 base; unmatched junction bases: 11.

The chain joins TRBV5-4 to TRBJ1-1; D might be TRBD1 (5 bases). The ends were cut back, 2 bases at V and 4 bases at J, with 15 bases in the middle. The CDR3 extends over 15 amino acids. Germline CDR1 SGHNT, CDR2 YYREEE (reference sequence). The CDR3 protein is CASSFGGFEATEAFF. In nucleotides, the CDR3 is TGTGCCAGCAGCTTTGGGGGGTTCGAGGCCACTGAAGCTTTCTTT.

The chain uses TRBV10-1 and TRBJ2-3; D gene uncertain. The germline CDR1 and CDR2 sequences are WNHNN and SYGVQD (reference sequence). This CDR3 is built from 13 residues. V was pared by 3 bases and J by 6 bases, with 10 bases between. The CDR3 loop reads CASSESPTDTQYF. In DNA, the CDR3 is TGCGCCAGCAGTGAATCTCCGACTGATACGCAGTATTTT.

This clone was counted a single time. The J gene is TRBJ1-2, the V gene TRBV19, with D hard to call. Trimming stripped 6 bases from V and 7 bases from J, with 15 bases between. This CDR3 has 13 amino acids. Germline CDR1 LNHDA, CDR2 SQIVND (reference sequence). The CDR3 loop reads CASRPDGLPGYTF. The CDR3, as DNA: TGTGCCAGTAGACCCGACGGGCTACCTGGCTACACCTTC.

V usage is TRBV7-9 and J usage is TRBJ1-5, with D uncertain. Trimming left V 5 bases short and J 4 bases short, with 15 bases between. The germline gives CDR1 SEHNR, CDR2 FQNEAQ (reference sequence). The CDR3 extends over 15 amino acids. The CDR3 coding sequence is TGTGCCAGCAGCCTCGAAAGTGCTTTTAATCAGCCCCAGCATTTT. As protein: CASSLESAFNQPQHF.

V is TRBV19 and J is TRBJ2-3; D unresolved. CDR1 is LNHDA, CDR2 SQIVND, per germline (reference sequence). CDR3 size: 13 residues. V was pared by 3 bases and J by 4 bases, with 8 bases between. CDR3 sequence: CASSIRRADTQYF. In nucleotides, the CDR3 is TGTGCCAGTAGTATCCGTAGGGCAGATACGCAGTATTTT.

The J gene is TRBJ2-2, the V gene TRBV7-6, with a weak D call TRBD2 (6 bases). Trimming cost V 2 bases and J 3 bases, with 10 bases left between them. Germline loops: CDR1 SGHVS, CDR2 FNYEAQ. The CDR3 sequence is 15 residues long. The CDR3 reads CASSLQGGDTGELFF. CDR3 bases: TGTGCCAGCAGCTTACAGGGAGGTGACACCGGGGAGCTGTTTTTT.

This clone was counted a single time. J is TRBJ1-4 and V is TRBV28, with a tentative D call TRBD1 (5 bases). V was trimmed by 3 bases and J by 7 bases, leaving 12 bases between them. The CDR3 runs 14 residues. In germline, CDR1 is MDHEN, CDR2 SYDVKM. CDR3 residues: CASSFRQGSEKLFF. The CDR3, as DNA: TGTGCCAGCAGTTTTAGGCAGGGAAGTGAAAAACTGTTTTTT.

The chain carries TRBV28 and TRBJ1-1; the D is unclear. The CDR3 sequence is 12 residues long. The V gene lost 6 bases and the J gene lost 4 bases, with 9 bases spanning the gap. CDR1 is MDHEN and CDR2 is SYDVKM in the germline V gene. The CDR3 region has the DNA TGTGCCAGCAGGGCGCAGACCACTGAAGCTTTCTTT. Translation: CASRAQTTEAFF. Using reference TRBV28 and TRBJ1-1 for the parts outside the CDR3, the full variable domain is DVKVTQSSRYLVKRTGEKVFLECVQDMDHENMFWYRQDPGLGLRLIYFSYDVKMKEKGDIPEGYSVSREKKERFSLILESASTNQTSMYLCASRAQTTEAFFGQGTRLTVV.

This chain links TRBV30 with TRBJ2-6, with D tentatively TRBD2 (6 bases). There are 14 residues in the CDR3. Per germline, CDR1 GTSNPN and CDR2 SVGIG (reference sequence). Trimming removed 8 bases at V and 2 bases at J, with 13 bases between. DNA of the CDR3: TGTGCCCGCCTGGGGGAGGCTGGGGCCAACGTCCTGACTTTC. It is translated as CARLGEAGANVLTF.

The V gene is TRBV9, the J gene TRBJ1-2, with D perhaps TRBD1 (5 bases). The V end lost 4 bases, the J end lost 0 bases, and 22 bases lay between the germline ends. The germline CDR1 and CDR2 sequences are SGDLS and YYNGEE. The CDR3 contains 18 residues. The CDR3: CASSPRVSWGPANYGYTF. In DNA, the CDR3 is TGTGCCAGCAGCCCCCGGGTTAGCTGGGGACCAGCTAACTATGGCTACACCTTC. The full variable domain, its missing parts supplied by reference TRBV9 and TRBJ1-2, is DSGVTQTPKHLITATGQRVTLRCSPRSGDLSVYWYQQSLDQGLQFLIQYYNGEERAKGNILERFSAQQFPDLHSELNLSSLELGDSALYFCASSPRVSWGPANYGYTFGSGTRLTVV.

V gene TRBV30 combines with J gene TRBJ2-3; D call uncertain. The germline CDR1 and CDR2 sequences are GTSNPN and SVGIG (reference sequence). Deletions cut 2 bases from V and 4 bases from J, with 10 bases between. CDR3 length: 13 residues. The CDR3: CAWSFQSADTQYF. CDR3 DNA sequence: TGTGCCTGGAGTTTTCAGAGTGCAGATACGCAGTATTTT. The full variable domain, completed using reference TRBV30 and TRBJ2-3, is SQTIHQWPATLVQPVGSPLSLECTVEGTSNPNLYWYRQAAGRGLQLLFYSVGIGQISSEVPQNLSASRPQDRQFILSSKKLLLSDSGFYLCAWSFQSADTQYFGPGTRLTVL.

The chain has TRBV18 and TRBJ2-7; D is unresolved. The CDR3 sequence is 14 residues long. Trimming pared 2 bases from V and 3 bases from J, leaving 11 bases between. CDR1 is KGHSH and CDR2 is LQKENI in the germline V gene. CDR3 amino acids: CASSPSQELYEQYF. The CDR3 DNA reads as TGTGCCAGCTCACCATCCCAAGAACTCTACGAGCAGTACTTC.

The chain couples TRBV6-5 to TRBJ1-4, with D unresolved. CDR1 and CDR2 (germline): MNHEY, SVGAGI. V lost 2 bases and J lost 10, with 14 bases in between. The CDR3 length is 14 residues. The CDR3 DNA sequence: TGTGCCAGCAGTTACGGGCAGGTCGGGCGAAAACTGTTTTTT. It encodes CASSYGQVGRKLFF.

This clone was recorded a few times. The chain links TRBV7-6 to TRBJ2-3, with TRBD2 matching 10 bases. Losses at the gene ends were 5 bases for V and 5 bases for J; bases not matched to a gene: 7. There are 15 residues in the CDR3. Germline CDR1 is SGHVS and CDR2 is FNYEAQ. The CDR3 region has the DNA TGTGCCAGCAGCCCCGAGCGGGAGGGCCTAGATACGCAGTATTTT. Protein product: CASSPEREGLDTQYF.

This clone was counted between two and nine times. V usage is TRBV5-5 and J usage is TRBJ2-3; TRBD1 aligns across 9 bases. The V gene end was trimmed by 4 bases and the J gene end by 2 bases; junction bases not matched to a gene: 14. CDR3 length equals 18 residues. Germline V gene data show CDR1 as SGHKS and CDR2 as YYEKEE (reference sequence). CDR3 loop: CASSHYDRGEGPTDTQYF. CDR3 nucleotide sequence: TGTGCCAGCAGCCATTATGACAGGGGGGAAGGACCCACAGATACGCAGTATTTT.

The chain couples TRBV6-1 to TRBJ1-5, with no clear D. V lost 3 bases and J lost 7, with 4 bases in between. The CDR3 totals 11 residues. Germline V CDR1 and CDR2: MNHNS, SASEGT. The CDR3 is CASSDGQPQHF. The CDR3 bases are TGTGCCAGCAGTGATGGGCAGCCCCAGCATTTT.